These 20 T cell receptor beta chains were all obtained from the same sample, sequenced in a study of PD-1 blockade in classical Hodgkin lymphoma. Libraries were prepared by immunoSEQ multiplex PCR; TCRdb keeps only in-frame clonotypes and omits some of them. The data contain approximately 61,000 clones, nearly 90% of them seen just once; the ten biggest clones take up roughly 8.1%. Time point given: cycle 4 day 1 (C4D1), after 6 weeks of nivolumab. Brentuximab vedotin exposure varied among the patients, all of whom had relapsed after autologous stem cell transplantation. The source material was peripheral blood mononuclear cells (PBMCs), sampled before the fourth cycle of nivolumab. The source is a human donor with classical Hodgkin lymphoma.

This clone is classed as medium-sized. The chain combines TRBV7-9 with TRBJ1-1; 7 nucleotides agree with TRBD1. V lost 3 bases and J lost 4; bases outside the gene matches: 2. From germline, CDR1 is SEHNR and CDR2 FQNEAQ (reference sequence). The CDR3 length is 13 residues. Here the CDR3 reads CASSFYRGTEAFF. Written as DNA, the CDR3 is TGTGCCAGCAGCTTTTACAGGGGCACTGAAGCTTTCTTT.

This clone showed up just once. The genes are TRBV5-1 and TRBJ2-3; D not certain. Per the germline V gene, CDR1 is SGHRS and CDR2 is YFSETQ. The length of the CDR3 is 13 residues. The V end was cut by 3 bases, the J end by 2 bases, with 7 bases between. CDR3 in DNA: TGCGCCAGCAGCTCCAGAAACACAGATACGCAGTATTTT. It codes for CASSSRNTDTQYF.

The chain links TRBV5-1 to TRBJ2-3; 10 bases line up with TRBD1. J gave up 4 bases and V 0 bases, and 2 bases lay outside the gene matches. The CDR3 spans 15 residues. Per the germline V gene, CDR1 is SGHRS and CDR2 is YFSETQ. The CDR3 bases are TGCGCCAGCAGCTTGGGACAGGGGGCAGCAGATACGCAGTATTTT. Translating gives CASSLGQGAADTQYF.

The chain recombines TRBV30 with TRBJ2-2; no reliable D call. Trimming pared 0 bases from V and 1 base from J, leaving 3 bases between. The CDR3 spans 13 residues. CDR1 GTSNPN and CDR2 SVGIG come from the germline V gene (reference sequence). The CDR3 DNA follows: TGTGCCTGGAGTGTCCTGAACACCGGGGAGCTGTTTTTT. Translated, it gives CAWSVLNTGELFF.

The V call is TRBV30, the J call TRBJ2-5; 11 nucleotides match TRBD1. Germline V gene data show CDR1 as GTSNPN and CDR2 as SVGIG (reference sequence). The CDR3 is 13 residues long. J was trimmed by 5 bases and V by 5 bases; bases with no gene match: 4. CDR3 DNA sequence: TGTGCCTGGGGGACAGGGGGATTGGAGACCCAGTACTTC. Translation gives CAWGTGGLETQYF.

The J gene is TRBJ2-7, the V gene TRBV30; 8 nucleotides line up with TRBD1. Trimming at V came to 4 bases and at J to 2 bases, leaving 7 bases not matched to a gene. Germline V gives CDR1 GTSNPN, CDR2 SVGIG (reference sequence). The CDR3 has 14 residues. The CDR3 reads CAWKPGGHPYEQYF. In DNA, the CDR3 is TGTGCCTGGAAACCAGGGGGCCACCCCTACGAGCAGTACTTC.

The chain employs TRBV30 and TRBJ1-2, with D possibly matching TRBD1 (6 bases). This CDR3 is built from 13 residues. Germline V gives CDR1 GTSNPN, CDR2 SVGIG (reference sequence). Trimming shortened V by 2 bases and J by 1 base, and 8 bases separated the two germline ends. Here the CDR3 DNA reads TGTGCCTGGAGTCTAGGGGGTAACTATGGCTACACCTTC. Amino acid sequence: CAWSLGGNYGYTF.

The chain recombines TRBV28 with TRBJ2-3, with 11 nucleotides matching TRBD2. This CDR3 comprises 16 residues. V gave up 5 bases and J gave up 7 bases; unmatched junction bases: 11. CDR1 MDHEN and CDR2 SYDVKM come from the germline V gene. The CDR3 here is CASSLNSGGAVNTQYF. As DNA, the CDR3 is TGTGCCAGCAGTCTAAATAGCGGGGGGGCCGTAAATACGCAGTATTTT.

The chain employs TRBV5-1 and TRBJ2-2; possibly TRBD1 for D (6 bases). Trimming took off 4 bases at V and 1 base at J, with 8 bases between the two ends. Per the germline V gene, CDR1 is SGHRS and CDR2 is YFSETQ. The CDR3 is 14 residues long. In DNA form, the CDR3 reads TGCGCCAGCAGCATGACAGGGAACACCGGGGAGCTGTTTTTT. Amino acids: CASSMTGNTGELFF. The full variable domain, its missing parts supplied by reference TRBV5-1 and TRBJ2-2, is KAGVTQTPRYLIKTRGQQVTLSCSPISGHRSVSWYQQTPGQGLQFLFEYFSETQRNKGNFPGRFSGRQFSNSRSEMNVSTLELGDSALYLCASSMTGNTGELFFGEGSRLTVL.

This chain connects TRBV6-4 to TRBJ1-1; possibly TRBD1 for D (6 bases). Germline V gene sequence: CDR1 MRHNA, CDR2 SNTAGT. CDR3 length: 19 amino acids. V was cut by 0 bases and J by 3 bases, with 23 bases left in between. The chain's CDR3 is CASSDSFGDNELRDTEAFF. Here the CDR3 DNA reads TGTGCCAGCAGTGACTCTTTCGGGGACAACGAACTGAGGGACACTGAAGCTTTCTTT.

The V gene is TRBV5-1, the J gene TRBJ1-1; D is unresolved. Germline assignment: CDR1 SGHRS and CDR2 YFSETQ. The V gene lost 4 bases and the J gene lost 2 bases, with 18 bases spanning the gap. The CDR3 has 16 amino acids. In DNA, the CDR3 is TGCGCCAGCAGCCAACTAATAACAGACGGTAACACTGAAGCTTTCTTT. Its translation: CASSQLITDGNTEAFF.

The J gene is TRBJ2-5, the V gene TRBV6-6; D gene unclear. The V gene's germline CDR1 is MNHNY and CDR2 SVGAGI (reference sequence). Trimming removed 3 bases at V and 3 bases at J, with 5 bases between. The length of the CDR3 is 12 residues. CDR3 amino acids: CASSYIEETQYF. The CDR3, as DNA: TGTGCCAGCAGTTATATTGAAGAGACCCAGTACTTC.

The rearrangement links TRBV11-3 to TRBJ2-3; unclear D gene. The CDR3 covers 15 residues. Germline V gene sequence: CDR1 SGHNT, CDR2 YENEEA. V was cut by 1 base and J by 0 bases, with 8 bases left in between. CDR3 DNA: TGTGCCAGCAGCTTAGGTGGTGGGAGCACAGATACGCAGTATTTT. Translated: CASSLGGGSTDTQYF.

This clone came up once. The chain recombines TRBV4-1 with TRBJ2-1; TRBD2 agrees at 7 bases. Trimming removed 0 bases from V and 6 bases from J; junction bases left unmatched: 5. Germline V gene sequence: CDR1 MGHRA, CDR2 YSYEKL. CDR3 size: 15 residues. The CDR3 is CASSQDGLVGNEQFF. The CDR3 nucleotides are TGCGCCAGCAGCCAAGACGGACTAGTGGGCAATGAGCAGTTCTTC.

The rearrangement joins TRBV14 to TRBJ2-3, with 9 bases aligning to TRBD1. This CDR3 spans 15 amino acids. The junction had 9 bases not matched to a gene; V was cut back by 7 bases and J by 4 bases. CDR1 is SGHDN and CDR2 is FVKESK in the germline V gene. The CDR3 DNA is TGTGCCAGCACCCTAGGCGGGACAGGGCCAGATACGCAGTATTTT. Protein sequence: CASTLGGTGPDTQYF.

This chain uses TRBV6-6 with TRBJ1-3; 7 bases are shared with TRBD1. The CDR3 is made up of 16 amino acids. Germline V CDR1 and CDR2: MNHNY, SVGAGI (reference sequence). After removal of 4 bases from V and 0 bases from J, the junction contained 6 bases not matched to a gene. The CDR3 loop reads CASSSQGVHSGNTIYF. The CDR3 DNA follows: TGTGCCAGCAGTTCCCAGGGGGTGCACTCTGGAAACACCATATATTTT.

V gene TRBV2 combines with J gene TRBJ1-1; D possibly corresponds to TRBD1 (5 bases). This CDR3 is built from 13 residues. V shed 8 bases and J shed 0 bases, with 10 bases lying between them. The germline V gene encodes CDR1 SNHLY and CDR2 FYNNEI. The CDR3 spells CASGAVMNTEAFF. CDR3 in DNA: TGTGCCAGCGGGGCAGTAATGAACACTGAAGCTTTCTTT.

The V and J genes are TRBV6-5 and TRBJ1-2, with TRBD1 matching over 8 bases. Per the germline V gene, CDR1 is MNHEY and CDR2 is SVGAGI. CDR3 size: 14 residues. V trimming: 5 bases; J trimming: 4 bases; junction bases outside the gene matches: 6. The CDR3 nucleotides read TGTGCCAGCAGTCTCCAGGGGGCGGGCTATGGCTACACCTTC. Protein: CASSLQGAGYGYTF.

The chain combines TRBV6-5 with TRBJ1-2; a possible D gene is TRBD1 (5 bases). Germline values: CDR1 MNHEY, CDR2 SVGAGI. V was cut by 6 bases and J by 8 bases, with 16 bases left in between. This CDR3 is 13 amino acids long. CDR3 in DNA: TGTGCCAGCAGCTCGAGGGGAGCAGAAGGCTACACCTTC. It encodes CASSSRGAEGYTF.

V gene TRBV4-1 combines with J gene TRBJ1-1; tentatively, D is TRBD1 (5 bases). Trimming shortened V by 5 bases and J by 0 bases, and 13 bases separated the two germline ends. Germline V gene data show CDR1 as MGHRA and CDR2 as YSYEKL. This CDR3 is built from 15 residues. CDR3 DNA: TGCGCCAGCAGCAACCAGGGATTCCTGAACACTGAAGCTTTCTTT. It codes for CASSNQGFLNTEAFF.